This record looks at one T cell receptor (beta chain) sequence and its context. Its antigen is undetermined. The data stem from a study of shared clonotypes between healthy human individuals. The study's findings and limits: Rarefaction analysis demonstrated incomplete sorted-subset sequencing notwithstanding large depth.

The germline gives CDR1 LGHNA, CDR2 YNFKEQ. V was trimmed by 1 base and J by 0 bases, leaving 13 bases between them. The CDR3 spans 16 residues. TCRdb keeps only in-frame clones here, not all; method: immunoSEQ multiplex PCR. The table shows about 2 million clones, with 95% occurring only once. V and J are TRBV4-2 and TRBJ2-7; D unclear. The material sequenced was naive CD4+ T cells sorted from blood. Documented subset: CD45RA+ positively selected. This TCR was sampled from a man aged 18 to 30 in good health. The CDR3 is CASSQVPYNPSYEQYF. The CDR3 nucleotides are TGTGCCAGCAGCCAAGTTCCCTACAACCCCTCCTACGAGCAGTACTTC.